These 14 T cell receptor beta chains originate from one sample sequenced in a study of human T cells and chemical hapten exposure. This sample's time point: patch test 3, about 24 weeks after DPC sensitization. Regarding treatment: therapeutic diphenylcyclopropenone sensitization with weekly scalp DPC. TCRdb re-called the RACE reads through MiXCR, storing one row per CDR3 protein. The sample yields around 130,000 distinct CDR3 sequences, 11% seen once. This material consisted of whole blood, taken in connection with sensitization to the hapten diphenylcyclopropenone (DPC). These receptors were taken from a woman aged 45-59 years with alopecia areata. Some clones in this sample may be carry-over from other donors' samples.

This clonotype was observed at least ten times. The V and J genes are TRBV7-9 and TRBJ2-3; perhaps TRBD2 as D (5 bases). The CDR3 sequence is 14 residues long. The V end lost 4 bases, the J end lost 0 bases, and 8 bases lay between the germline ends. Germline lookup yields CDR1 SEHNR and CDR2 FQNEAQ (reference sequence). CDR3 nucleotides: TGTGCCAGCAGCTCCGGACTGAGCACAGATACGCAGTATTTT. It translates to CASSSGLSTDTQYF.

Only a few counts were recorded for this clonotype. The gene calls are TRBV5-1 and TRBJ2-3, with TRBD1 matching over 8 bases. Germline V gives CDR1 SGHRS, CDR2 YFSETQ. V lost 0 bases, J lost 1 base, and 10 bases stayed unmatched. This CDR3 has 18 amino acids. The CDR3 DNA is TGCGCCAGCAGCTTGGCTCGGACAGGGTTGGGCGGCACAGATACGCAGTATTTT. Encoded protein: CASSLARTGLGGTDTQYF.

This clonotype was observed a handful of times. V gene TRBV7-9 combines with J gene TRBJ1-2, with TRBD1 matching 12 bases. This CDR3 has 14 amino acids. The germline gives CDR1 SEHNR, CDR2 FQNEAQ (reference sequence). Trimming took 5 bases from V and 8 from J; bases not matched to a gene: 6. The CDR3 is CASSLGQGAQGYTF. DNA of the CDR3: TGTGCCAGCAGCCTGGGACAGGGGGCTCAGGGCTACACCTTC.

The V and J genes are TRBV5-1 and TRBJ2-5, with 16 bases matching TRBD2. The CDR3 has 23 amino acids. Germline CDR1 and CDR2: SGHRS and YFSETQ. Trimming at V came to 4 bases and at J to 5 bases, leaving 26 bases not matched to a gene. The DNA for the CDR3 is TGCGCCAGCAGCCAAACTTTCGGGACTAGCGGGAGGGCCAGTGAGATAAGGATTGAGACCCAGTACTTC. Protein: CASSQTFGTSGRASEIRIETQYF.

The chain uses TRBV3-1 and TRBJ1-4, with D tentatively TRBD1 (6 bases). Looked up from germline, CDR1 is LGHDT and CDR2 is YNNKEL (reference sequence). V lost 0 bases, J lost 5 bases, and 13 bases lay in between. This CDR3 is built from 16 residues. CDR3: CASSQERNRVNEKLFF. In DNA, the CDR3 is TGTGCCAGCAGCCAAGAGAGAAACAGGGTGAATGAAAAACTGTTTTTT. Supplemented by reference TRBV3-1 and TRBJ1-4, the full variable domain reads DTAVSQTPKYLVTQMGNDKSIKCEQNLGHDTMYWYKQDSKKFLKIMFSYNNKELIINETVPNRFSPKSPDKAHLNLHINSLELGDSAVYFCASSQERNRVNEKLFFGSGTQLSVL.

This clonotype turned up a few times. The chain joins TRBV30 to TRBJ2-3; D ambiguous. Germline CDR1 reads GTSNPN; CDR2 reads SVGIG (reference sequence). Between the trimmed V and J ends, which lost 6 bases and 2 bases, there was a span of 18 bases. The CDR3 covers 15 residues. CDR3 coding DNA: TGTGCCTGCCTATGGACGAGAAGGCTCACAGATACGCAGTATTTT. Its protein is CACLWTRRLTDTQYF.

The J gene is TRBJ1-1, the V gene TRBV9, with D possibly matching TRBD1 (5 bases). Trimming took 4 bases from V and 0 from J, leaving 13 bases between them. There are 15 residues in the CDR3. Germline loops: CDR1 SGDLS, CDR2 YYNGEE. The CDR3 loop reads CASSSTAGLNTEAFF. The CDR3 DNA is TGTGCCAGCAGCTCTACCGCAGGGTTGAACACTGAAGCTTTCTTT.

This clonotype was seen at least ten times. The chain has TRBV2 and TRBJ1-2; D is unclear. V was pared by 7 bases and J by 6 bases, with 12 bases between. This CDR3 contains 12 residues. Looked up from germline, CDR1 is SNHLY and CDR2 is FYNNEI. CDR3 nucleotide sequence: TGTGCCAGCACCCGACGGGGTGATGGCTACACCTTC. Amino acid sequence: CASTRRGDGYTF.

The chain carries TRBV11-2 and TRBJ2-7; 9 nucleotides line up with TRBD2. Trimming cost V 0 bases and J 12 bases; bases outside gene matches: 6. From germline, CDR1 is SGHAT and CDR2 FQNNGV. This CDR3 comprises 13 residues. The CDR3 DNA reads as TGTGCCAGCAGCTTAGAACCCAGCGGGGGGACGTACTTC. Translating gives CASSLEPSGGTYF.

This clonotype was observed a handful of times. V gene TRBV7-9 combines with J gene TRBJ1-2; D call uncertain. Germline CDR1 is SEHNR and CDR2 is FQNEAQ (reference sequence). V was cut by 1 base and J by 8 bases, with 11 bases left in between. This CDR3 is built from 13 residues. The DNA for the CDR3 is TGTGCCAGCAGCTTAGAGGGCCCCAAGGGCTACACCTTC. This encodes CASSLEGPKGYTF.

This sequence joins TRBV6-5 and TRBJ1-4; tentative D call: TRBD1 (5 bases). Looked up from germline, CDR1 is MNHEY and CDR2 is SVGAGI. Trimming shortened V by 5 bases and J by 6 bases, and 16 bases separated the two germline ends. This CDR3 is 15 amino acids long. CDR3 DNA: TGTGCCAGCAGTAAAGCCTCCGGGGGGGATGAAAAACTGTTTTTT. Its protein is CASSKASGGDEKLFF.

V gene TRBV15 combines with J gene TRBJ2-1; D perhaps matches TRBD1 (5 bases). The germline V and J ends were trimmed by 3 bases and 10 bases, with 13 bases remaining between them. The CDR3 covers 13 residues. Germline lookup yields CDR1 LNHNV and CDR2 YYDKDF (reference sequence). CDR3 DNA: TGTGCCACCAGCAGTGCCCCAGGGAACGAGCAGTTCTTC. This encodes CATSSAPGNEQFF.

With regard to this clonotype: A much larger clone sits a single nucleotide away, making a read error possible. The chain joins TRBV29-1 to TRBJ2-1; 15 nucleotides align to TRBD2. Germline loops: CDR1 SQVTM, CDR2 ANQGSEA. This CDR3 is built from 16 residues. V was pared by 5 bases and J by 9 bases, with 11 bases of the junction left unmatched. CDR3 bases: TGCAGCGTTAAGCAATCCCCGGGACTAGCGGGAGGTGAGCAGTTCTTC. Translated: CSVKQSPGLAGGEQFF.

The gene calls are TRBV10-3 and TRBJ1-6; unclear D gene. V dropped 2 bases and J dropped 4 bases, with 9 bases sitting between them. Germline V lookup: CDR1 ENHRY, CDR2 SYGVKD. The CDR3 has 15 amino acids. In DNA form, the CDR3 reads TGTGCCATCAGTGAGGGCCCTGGTTATAATTCACCCCTCCACTTT. It specifies CAISEGPGYNSPLHF.